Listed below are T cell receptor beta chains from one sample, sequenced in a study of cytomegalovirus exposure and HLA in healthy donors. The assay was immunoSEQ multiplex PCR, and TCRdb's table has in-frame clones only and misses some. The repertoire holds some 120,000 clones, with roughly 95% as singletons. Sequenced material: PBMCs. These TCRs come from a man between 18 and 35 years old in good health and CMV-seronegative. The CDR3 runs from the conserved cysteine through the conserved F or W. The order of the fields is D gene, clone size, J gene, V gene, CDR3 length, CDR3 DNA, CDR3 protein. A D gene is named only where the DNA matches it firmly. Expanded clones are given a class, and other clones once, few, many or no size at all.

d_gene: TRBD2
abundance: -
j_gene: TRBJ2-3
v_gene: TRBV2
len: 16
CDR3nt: TGTGCCAGCAGTGAAGTAGGCGGGAGAAGCACAGATACGCAGTATTTT
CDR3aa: CASSEVGGRSTDTQYF

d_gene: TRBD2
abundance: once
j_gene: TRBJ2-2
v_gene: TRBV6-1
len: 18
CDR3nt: TGTGCCAGCAGTGAAGCGTCGCGGCTAGCGGGCCTCACCGGGGAGCTGTTTTTT
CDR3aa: CASSEASRLAGLTGELFF

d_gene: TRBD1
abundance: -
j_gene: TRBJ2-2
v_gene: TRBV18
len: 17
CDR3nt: TGTGCCAGCTCAAGCTACCGGGACAGGGGGCTCACCGGGGAGCTGTTTTTT
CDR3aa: CASSSYRDRGLTGELFF

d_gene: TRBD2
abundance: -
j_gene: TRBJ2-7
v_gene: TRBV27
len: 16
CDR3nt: TGTGCCAGCAGTGATAGCGGGCGTACCAGCTCCTACGAGCAGTACTTC
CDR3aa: CASSDSGRTSSYEQYF

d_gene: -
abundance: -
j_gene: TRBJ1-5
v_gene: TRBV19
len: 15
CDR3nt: TGTGCCAGTAGCCTGGGGCTGTATAGCAATCAGCCCCAGCATTTT
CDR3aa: CASSLGLYSNQPQHF

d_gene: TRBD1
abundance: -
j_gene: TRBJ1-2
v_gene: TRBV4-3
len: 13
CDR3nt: TGCGCCAGCAGCCACACAGGGGGCTATGGCTACACCTTC
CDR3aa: CASSHTGGYGYTF

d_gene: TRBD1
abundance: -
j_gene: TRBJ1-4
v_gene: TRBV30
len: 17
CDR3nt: TGTGCCTGGAGTGGGGGGACAGGGGGAGCCAGAGCAGAAAAACTGTTTTTT
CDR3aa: CAWSGGTGGARAEKLFF

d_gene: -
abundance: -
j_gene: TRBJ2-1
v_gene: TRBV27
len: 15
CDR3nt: TGTGCCAGCAGCCTTCTCCCAGTCAGTTACAATGAGCAGTTCTTC
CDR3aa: CASSLLPVSYNEQFF

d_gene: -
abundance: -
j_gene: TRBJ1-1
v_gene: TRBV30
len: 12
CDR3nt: TGTGCCTGGACCCCCTCGGGGGCTGAAGCTTTCTTT
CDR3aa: CAWTPSGAEAFF

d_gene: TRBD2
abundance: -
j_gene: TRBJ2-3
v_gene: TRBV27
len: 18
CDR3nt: TGTGCCAGCAGTTCTAGCGGGAGGGCCGAGAAAGGGTTTGGTACGCAGTATTTT
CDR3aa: CASSSSGRAEKGFGTQYF

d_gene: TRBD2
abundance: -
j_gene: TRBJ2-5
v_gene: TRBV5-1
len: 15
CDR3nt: TGCGCCAGCAGCCTTAGCGGGAGAGACGTAGAGACCCAGTACTTC
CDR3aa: CASSLSGRDVETQYF

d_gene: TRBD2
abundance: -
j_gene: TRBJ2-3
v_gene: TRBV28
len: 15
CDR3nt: TGTGCCAGCAGTTTAGGAGCGGGAGGCACAGATACGCAGTATTTT
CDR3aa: CASSLGAGGTDTQYF

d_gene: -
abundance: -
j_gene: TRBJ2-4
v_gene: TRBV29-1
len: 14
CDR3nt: TGCAGCGTTGAAGATCCTTCCGCCAAAAACATTCAGTACTTC
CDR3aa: CSVEDPSAKNIQYF

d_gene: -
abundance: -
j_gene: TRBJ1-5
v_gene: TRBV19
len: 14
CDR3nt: TGTGCCACCTCAGACCGGGGTAGCAATCAGCCCCAGCATTTT
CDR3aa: CATSDRGSNQPQHF

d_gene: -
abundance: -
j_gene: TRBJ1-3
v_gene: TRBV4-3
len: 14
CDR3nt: TGCGCCAGCAGCCAAGGCAGCTCTGGAAACACCATATATTTT
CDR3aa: CASSQGSSGNTIYF

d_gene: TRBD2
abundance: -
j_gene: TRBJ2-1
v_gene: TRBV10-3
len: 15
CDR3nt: TGTGCCATCAGTGACTCTAGCGGGGGGTACAATGAGCAGTTCTTC
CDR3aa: CAISDSSGGYNEQFF

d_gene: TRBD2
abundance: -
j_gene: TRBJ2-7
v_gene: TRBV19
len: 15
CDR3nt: TGTGCCAGTAGGAGGACTAGCGGCGTTCGGTACGAGCAGTACTTC
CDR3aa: CASRRTSGVRYEQYF

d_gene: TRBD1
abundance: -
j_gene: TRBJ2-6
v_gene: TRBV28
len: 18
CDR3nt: TGTGCCAGCAGTTCCGGGACAGGGGGAGGGTCTGGGGCCAACGTCCTGACTTTC
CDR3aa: CASSSGTGGGSGANVLTF

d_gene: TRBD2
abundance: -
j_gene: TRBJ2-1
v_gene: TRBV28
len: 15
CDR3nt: TGTGCCAGCAGTCTGGCTAGCGGGACATACAATGAGCAGTTCTTC
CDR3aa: CASSLASGTYNEQFF

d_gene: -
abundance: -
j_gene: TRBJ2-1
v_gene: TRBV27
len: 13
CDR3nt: TGTGCCAGCAGTTTATTCAGGAGGGATGAGCAGTTCTTC
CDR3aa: CASSLFRRDEQFF

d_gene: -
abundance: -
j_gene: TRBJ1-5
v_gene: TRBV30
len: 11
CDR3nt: TGTGCCTGTAAGGGGCCAGGGCCCCAGCATTTT
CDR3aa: CACKGPGPQHF

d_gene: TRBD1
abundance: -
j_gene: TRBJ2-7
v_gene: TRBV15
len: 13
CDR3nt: TGTGCCACCAGCGTACTACAGGGGCGCGAGCAGTACTTC
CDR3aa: CATSVLQGREQYF

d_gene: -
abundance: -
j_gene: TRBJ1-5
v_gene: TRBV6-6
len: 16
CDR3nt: TGTGCCAGCAGTTACGGGGGCCGGAATAGCAATCAGCCCCAGCATTTT
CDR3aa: CASSYGGRNSNQPQHF

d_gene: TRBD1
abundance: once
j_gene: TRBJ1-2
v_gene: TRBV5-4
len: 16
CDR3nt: TGTGCCAGCAGCTTGGGGCATGGGACAGCCAACTATGGCTACACCTTC
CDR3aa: CASSLGHGTANYGYTF

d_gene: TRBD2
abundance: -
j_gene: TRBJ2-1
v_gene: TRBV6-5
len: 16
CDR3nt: TGTGCCAGCAGTTACCTAGGACTAGCGGGATACAATGAGCAGTTCTTC
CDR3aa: CASSYLGLAGYNEQFF

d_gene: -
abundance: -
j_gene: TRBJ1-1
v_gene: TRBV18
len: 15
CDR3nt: TGTGCCAGCTCACCTTTTACAGAATATAACACTGAAGCTTTCTTT
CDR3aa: CASSPFTEYNTEAFF

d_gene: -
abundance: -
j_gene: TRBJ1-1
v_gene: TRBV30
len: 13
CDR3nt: TGTGCCTGCATGGGAGATACGGACACTGAAGCTTTCTTT
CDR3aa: CACMGDTDTEAFF

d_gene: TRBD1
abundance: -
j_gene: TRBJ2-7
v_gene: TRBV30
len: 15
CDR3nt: TGTGCCTGGAGTGTACCCAGGGACAGCGACTACGAGCAGTACTTC
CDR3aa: CAWSVPRDSDYEQYF

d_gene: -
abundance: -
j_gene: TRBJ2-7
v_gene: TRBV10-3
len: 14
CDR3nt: TGTGCCATCAGTGAAAGAGGGAGCCAGTCCCAGCAGTACTTC
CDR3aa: CAISERGSQSQQYF

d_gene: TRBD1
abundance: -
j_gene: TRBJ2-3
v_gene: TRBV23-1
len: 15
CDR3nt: TGCGCCAGCAGTCAAGACAGGGGGCATGGAGATACGCAGTATTTT
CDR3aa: CASSQDRGHGDTQYF

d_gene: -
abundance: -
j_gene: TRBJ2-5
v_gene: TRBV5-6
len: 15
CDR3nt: TGTGCCAGCAGCTTGTTGTCGCTGTTTGAGGAGACCCAGTACTTC
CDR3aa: CASSLLSLFEETQYF

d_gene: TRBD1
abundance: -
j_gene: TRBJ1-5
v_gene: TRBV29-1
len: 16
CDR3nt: TGCAGCGTTGCGACAACCGGGACAGCTCCCAATCAGCCCCAGCATTTT
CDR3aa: CSVATTGTAPNQPQHF

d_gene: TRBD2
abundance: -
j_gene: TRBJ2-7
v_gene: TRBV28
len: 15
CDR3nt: TGTGCCAGCAGTTCCCTAACCGGGACTAGTCACGAGCAGTACTTC
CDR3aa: CASSSLTGTSHEQYF